Each of the 32 T cell receptor beta chains below was sequenced from the same sample in a study of shared clonotypes between healthy human individuals. The method was immunoSEQ multiplex PCR; TCRdb's version includes in-frame clones alone and lacks a portion of them. The repertoire has 2 million to 2.5 million clones, around 95% of them found once; the top ten carry less than 0.15%. Sequencing was carried out using naive CD4+ T cells sorted from blood. The sample's subset: CD45RA+ positively selected. These receptors came from a man between 18 and 29 years old in good health.

The V gene is TRBV5-5, the J gene TRBJ1-5; D is uncertain. Per the germline V gene, CDR1 is SGHKS and CDR2 is YYEKEE (reference sequence). The CDR3 consists of 13 residues. V gave up 5 bases and J gave up 5 bases, with 11 bases separating them. DNA of the CDR3: TGTGCCAGCAGTCTGGAATGGGATCAGCCCCAGCATTTT. Translation gives CASSLEWDQPQHF.

The chain couples TRBV7-9 to TRBJ1-2, with 11 bases identical to TRBD1. The CDR3 is made up of 15 amino acids. J lost 6 bases, V lost 4 bases, and 7 bases had no gene match. The germline CDR1 and CDR2 sequences are SEHNR and FQNEAQ (reference sequence). The chain's CDR3 is CASSSSDRGQDGYTF. In nucleotides, the CDR3 is TGTGCCAGCAGCTCATCGGACAGGGGGCAGGATGGCTACACCTTC.

The rearrangement links TRBV18 to TRBJ2-7; unclear D gene. The V gene's germline CDR1 is KGHSH and CDR2 LQKENI. This CDR3 has 15 residues. V was cut by 2 bases and J by 3 bases, with 14 bases left in between. The chain's CDR3 is CASSPSNLPNYEQYF. CDR3 coding DNA: TGTGCCAGCTCACCATCTAATCTCCCGAACTACGAGCAGTACTTC.

Details on this clone: Different DNA sequences within this sample yield the same CDR3. V usage is TRBV18 and J usage is TRBJ1-1, with 7 bases identical to TRBD1. Germline lookup yields CDR1 KGHSH and CDR2 LQKENI. V trimming: 3 bases; J trimming: 2 bases; junction bases outside the gene matches: 3. This CDR3 spans 14 amino acids. The CDR3 region has the DNA TGTGCCAGCTCACCGCGACAGGGTAACACTGAAGCTTTCTTT. Its translation is CASSPRQGNTEAFF.

This rearrangement joins TRBV19 to TRBJ2-2; D unclear. Germline V gives CDR1 LNHDA, CDR2 SQIVND (reference sequence). Trimming pared 2 bases from V and 6 bases from J, leaving 7 bases between. This CDR3 spans 13 amino acids. DNA of the CDR3: TGTGCCAGTAGTATATTGGCGGCCGGGGAGCTGTTTTTT. Its translation: CASSILAAGELFF.

CDR3 protein: CASSEHVNRRTGRAFF. The CDR3 region has the DNA TGTGCCAGCAGTGAACACGTTAATAGACGGACAGGTAGAGCTTTCTTT. The chain employs TRBV6-1 and TRBJ1-1; 7 nucleotides line up with TRBD1. Germline lookup yields CDR1 MNHNS and CDR2 SASEGT. The junction had 16 bases not matched to a gene; V was cut back by 2 bases and J by 10 bases. The CDR3 has 16 amino acids.

The chain has TRBV9 and TRBJ2-3, with D uncertain. Germline V gives CDR1 SGDLS, CDR2 YYNGEE. Trimming shortened V by 4 bases and J by 3 bases, and 9 bases separated the two germline ends. The CDR3 has 13 residues. The CDR3 nucleotides read TGTGCCAGCAGCCCCCGACCGACAGATACGCAGTATTTT. Translating it yields CASSPRPTDTQYF.

The rearrangement links TRBV29-1 to TRBJ2-7; 10 bases align to TRBD1. Unmatched junction bases numbered 8, after V lost 8 bases and J lost 4 bases. Looked up from germline, CDR1 is SQVTM and CDR2 is ANQGSEA. The CDR3 totals 13 residues. In DNA form, the CDR3 reads TGCAGCACACGACAGGGGGCAGGGTACGAGCAGTACTTC. This gives the protein CSTRQGAGYEQYF.

The V call is TRBV7-2, the J call TRBJ1-5, with TRBD1 matching over 7 bases. The CDR3 is 13 residues long. V dropped 5 bases and J dropped 6; count of bases not matched to a gene: 4. Germline assignment: CDR1 SGHTA and CDR2 FQGNSA. The CDR3 is CASSGRGGQPQHF. CDR3 in DNA: TGTGCCAGCAGCGGCAGGGGGGGTCAGCCCCAGCATTTT. Together with reference TRBV7-2 and TRBJ1-5, the CDR3 gives the full variable domain: GAGVSQSPSNKVTEKGKDVELRCDPISGHTALYWYRQSLGQGLEFLIYFQGNSAPDKSGLPSDRFSAERTGGSVSTLTIQRTQQEDSAVYLCASSGRGGQPQHFGDGTRLSIL.

The chain carries TRBV7-2 and TRBJ2-7; no clear D gene. Deletions cut 4 bases from V and 1 base from J, with 11 bases between. CDR3 length: 14 amino acids. CDR1 and CDR2 (germline): SGHTA, FQGNSA. CDR3 amino acids: CASSYTVQSYEQYF. The DNA for the CDR3 is TGTGCCAGCAGCTACACAGTTCAATCCTACGAGCAGTACTTC.

This clone showed up just once. V usage is TRBV4-3 and J usage is TRBJ2-7; D might be TRBD2 (6 bases). Trimming took off 1 base at V and 2 bases at J, with 12 bases between the two ends. The length of the CDR3 is 15 residues. Germline V gives CDR1 LGHNA, CDR2 YSLEER. In DNA form, the CDR3 reads TGCGCCAGCAGCCAAGCCTCTAGCGTAACCTACGAGCAGTACTTC. Its translation: CASSQASSVTYEQYF.

The chain is built from TRBV7-2 and TRBJ1-2; unclear D gene. The germline gives CDR1 SGHTA, CDR2 FQGNSA. V lost 1 base and J lost 0, with 9 bases in between. The CDR3 runs 15 residues. CDR3 sequence: CASSLGVAANYGYTF. CDR3 nucleotide sequence: TGTGCCAGCAGCTTAGGAGTAGCAGCTAACTATGGCTACACCTTC.

The chain combines TRBV2 with TRBJ2-7; 7 bases line up with TRBD1. Per the germline V gene, CDR1 is SNHLY and CDR2 is FYNNEI. Trimming took 5 bases from V and 3 from J; bases not matched to a gene: 7. The CDR3 contains 14 residues. The CDR3 DNA reads as TGTGCCAGCAGTCCCGCCGCAGGGGGCTACGAGCAGTACTTC. Translation: CASSPAAGGYEQYF.

The chain recombines TRBV19 with TRBJ2-1; 7 nucleotides match TRBD1. The germline CDR1 and CDR2 sequences are LNHDA and SQIVND (reference sequence). The CDR3 totals 17 residues. V lost 4 bases, J lost 7 bases, and 16 bases stayed unmatched. The CDR3 region has the DNA TGTGCCAGTAGTACTTCCGGGACAGCGGCAGGAAGAAATGAGCAGTTCTTC. This codes for CASSTSGTAAGRNEQFF.

The chain employs TRBV11-2 and TRBJ2-6, with a tentative D call TRBD2 (6 bases). Germline lookup yields CDR1 SGHAT and CDR2 FQNNGV. The CDR3 has 16 amino acids. The V gene lost 2 bases and the J gene lost 3 bases, with 11 bases spanning the gap. The CDR3 region is CASSLTGGGGANVLTF. DNA for the CDR3: TGTGCCAGCAGCTTAACTGGGGGAGGTGGGGCCAACGTCCTGACTTTC. Filled out from reference TRBV11-2 and TRBJ2-6, the complete variable domain reads EAGVAQSPRYKIIEKRQSVAFWCNPISGHATLYWYQQILGQGPKLLIQFQNNGVVDDSQLPKDRFSAERLKGVDSTLKIQPAKLEDSAVYLCASSLTGGGGANVLTFGAGSRLTVL.

This chain connects TRBV7-2 to TRBJ2-7; D is possibly TRBD1 (6 bases). V lost 1 base and J lost 3, with 13 bases in between. Germline CDR1 reads SGHTA; CDR2 reads FQGNSA. CDR3 length: 15 amino acids. The CDR3 spells CASSLDSGHNYEQYF. In DNA form, the CDR3 reads TGTGCCAGCAGCTTAGACTCGGGACACAACTACGAGCAGTACTTC.

The J gene is TRBJ2-7, the V gene TRBV6-1, with unresolved D. Trimming took off 5 bases at V and 1 base at J, with 6 bases between the two ends. CDR3 length equals 12 residues. Germline values: CDR1 MNHNS, CDR2 SASEGT. The CDR3 DNA is TGTGCCAGCAGTATCCAGTCCTACGAGCAGTACTTC. Protein: CASSIQSYEQYF.

The V and J genes are TRBV6-1 and TRBJ2-3, with 11 bases matching TRBD2. V dropped 2 bases and J dropped 5; count of bases not matched to a gene: 6. The V gene's germline CDR1 is MNHNS and CDR2 SASEGT. The CDR3 spans 16 residues. CDR3 residues: CASSETSGGAGDTQYF. The CDR3 DNA is TGTGCCAGCAGTGAAACTAGCGGGGGAGCTGGAGATACGCAGTATTTT.

This clone has just one count. The gene calls are TRBV6-5 and TRBJ2-3; TRBD2 agrees at 9 bases. The CDR3 consists of 14 residues. The germline V gene has CDR1 MNHEY and CDR2 SVGAGI. V lost 4 bases and J lost 3; bases outside the gene matches: 2. This chain's CDR3 is CASSSLAGTDTQYF. Written as DNA, the CDR3 is TGTGCCAGCAGTTCCCTAGCGGGGACAGATACGCAGTATTTT.

This rearrangement joins TRBV7-2 to TRBJ2-5; perhaps TRBD2 as D (5 bases). Trimming took 5 bases from V and 3 from J, leaving 16 bases between them. The CDR3 loop spans 15 amino acids. Germline CDR1 is SGHTA and CDR2 is FQGNSA. This chain's CDR3 is CASSQQISDEETQYF. The CDR3 DNA reads as TGTGCCAGCAGCCAACAAATTAGCGATGAAGAGACCCAGTACTTC.

The chain combines TRBV18 with TRBJ2-5; D tentatively fits TRBD1 or TRBD2 (5 bases each). In germline, CDR1 is KGHSH, CDR2 LQKENI. Trimming shortened V by 6 bases and J by 4 bases, and 12 bases separated the two germline ends. The CDR3 spans 13 residues. CDR3: CASSLGDRETQYF. The CDR3 DNA sequence: TGTGCCAGCTCCCTGGGGGACCGAGAGACCCAGTACTTC.

This chain uses TRBV2 with TRBJ1-1; maybe TRBD1 (5 bases). Trimming took 1 base from V and 0 from J, leaving 9 bases between them. Per the germline V gene, CDR1 is SNHLY and CDR2 is FYNNEI. This CDR3 has 15 amino acids. CDR3 residues: CASSEDSGLNTEAFF. The CDR3 region has the DNA TGTGCCAGCAGTGAAGATTCAGGGTTGAACACTGAAGCTTTCTTT.

The rearrangement links TRBV10-3 to TRBJ2-7; 8 positions match TRBD1. The germline V gene has CDR1 ENHRY and CDR2 SYGVKD. The CDR3 is 13 amino acids. Germline trimming cut 5 bases from V and 6 bases from J; bases unmatched to any gene: 6. The CDR3 region has the DNA TGTGCCATCAGTTTGACAGGGGTGAGCGAGCAGTACTTC. Protein product: CAISLTGVSEQYF.

The sample holds one count of this clone. The rearrangement links TRBV7-2 to TRBJ2-5; weak D call: TRBD2 (5 bases). Germline-derived CDR1 and CDR2 are SGHTA and FQGNSA. The V gene lost 5 bases and the J gene lost 4 bases, with 14 bases spanning the gap. The CDR3 has 14 residues. CDR3 residues: CASSPNRDGETQYF. The CDR3 nucleotides are TGTGCCAGCAGCCCGAACCGGGATGGAGAGACCCAGTACTTC.

This clone was found once. This rearrangement joins TRBV18 to TRBJ1-6; D gene unclear. Germline CDR1 reads KGHSH; CDR2 reads LQKENI. Trimming removed 2 bases at V and 0 bases at J, with 8 bases between. CDR3 size: 16 residues. The CDR3 loop is CASSPLSFSYNSPLHF. The DNA for the CDR3 is TGTGCCAGCTCACCATTGAGTTTCTCCTATAATTCACCCCTCCACTTT.

The chain carries TRBV4-1 and TRBJ2-2; TRBD1 might be the D (5 bases). With 8 bases removed from V and 6 bases from J, the gap between germline ends came to 19 bases. The CDR3 extends over 15 amino acids. Germline V CDR1 and CDR2: MGHRA, YSYEKL. The CDR3 here is CASGGPPGWAGELFF. CDR3 sequence (DNA): TGCGCCAGCGGCGGTCCCCCAGGGTGGGCCGGGGAGCTGTTTTTT.

The chain couples TRBV6-5 to TRBJ2-1, with 7 positions matching TRBD2. Germline trimming cut 0 bases from V and 10 bases from J; bases unmatched to any gene: 3. The CDR3 contains 13 residues. The germline gives CDR1 MNHEY, CDR2 SVGAGI. The CDR3: CASSYSELAEQFF. The CDR3 DNA reads TGTGCCAGCAGTTACTCCGAACTAGCGGAGCAGTTCTTC.

This clone was seen only once. This chain joins TRBV19 and TRBJ2-2, with TRBD1 matching over 7 bases. Germline values: CDR1 LNHDA, CDR2 SQIVND (reference sequence). With 8 bases clipped from V and 3 bases from J, the junction kept 9 bases outside the gene matches. CDR3 length: 15 amino acids. The CDR3 sequence: CASRTGDGDTGELFF. The CDR3 DNA sequence: TGTGCCAGTCGCACAGGGGACGGCGACACCGGGGAGCTGTTTTTT.

CDR3 region: CAWSGRTGVNEKLFF. The CDR3 nucleotides are TGTGCCTGGAGTGGGAGGACAGGGGTAAATGAAAAACTGTTTTTT. V is TRBV30 and J is TRBJ1-4; 9 bases are shared with TRBD1. V trimming: 1 base; J trimming: 5 bases; junction bases outside the gene matches: 5. This CDR3 region has 15 residues. The germline V gene encodes CDR1 GTSNPN and CDR2 SVGIG (reference sequence).

The chain combines TRBV7-9 with TRBJ2-4, with D possibly being TRBD1 (5 bases). Germline V gene sequence: CDR1 SEHNR, CDR2 FQNEAQ (reference sequence). The CDR3 extends over 14 amino acids. The V and J ends lost 4 bases and 6 bases respectively, with 13 bases between them. CDR3 coding DNA: TGTGCCAGCAGCTCGCCTGCCAGGGCAAACATTCAGTACTTC. Translation gives CASSSPARANIQYF.

A word on this clone: Other nucleotide sequences in the sample specify the same CDR3. The chain has TRBV30 and TRBJ1-1; D is uncertain. Germline V gives CDR1 GTSNPN, CDR2 SVGIG (reference sequence). This CDR3 has 11 residues. Trimming took off 0 bases at V and 4 bases at J, with 3 bases between the two ends. CDR3 sequence: CAWSVSTEAFF. The CDR3 bases are TGTGCCTGGAGTGTGAGCACTGAAGCTTTCTTT.

V gene TRBV7-8 combines with J gene TRBJ2-2, with D hard to call. This CDR3 has 15 amino acids. Trimming took 1 base from V and 3 from J, leaving 9 bases between them. The germline gives CDR1 SGHVS, CDR2 FQNEAQ. CDR3 nucleotide sequence: TGTGCCAGCAGCTTAGGTCAGACTTACACCGGGGAGCTGTTTTTT. Translated, it gives CASSLGQTYTGELFF.